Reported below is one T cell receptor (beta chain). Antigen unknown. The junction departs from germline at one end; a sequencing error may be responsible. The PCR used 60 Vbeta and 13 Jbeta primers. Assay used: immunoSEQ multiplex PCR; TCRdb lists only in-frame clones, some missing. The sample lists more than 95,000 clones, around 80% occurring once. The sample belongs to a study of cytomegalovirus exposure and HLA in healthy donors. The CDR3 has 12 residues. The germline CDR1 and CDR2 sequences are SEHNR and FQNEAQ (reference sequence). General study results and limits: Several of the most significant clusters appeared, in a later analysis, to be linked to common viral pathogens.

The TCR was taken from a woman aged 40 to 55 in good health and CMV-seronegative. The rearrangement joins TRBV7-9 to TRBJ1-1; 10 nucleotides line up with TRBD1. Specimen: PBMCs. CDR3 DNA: TGTTCCAGCAGTTGGACAGGGGGAGAAGCTTTCTTT. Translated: CSSSWTGGEAFF.